This entry lists 19 T cell receptor beta chains sequenced from one sample in a study of blood T cell repertoires in COVID-19. Assay used: immunoSEQ multiplex PCR; TCRdb lists only in-frame clones, some missing. The profile shows fewer than 100,000 clones, roughly 85% of them singletons. The sequencing sample was made of peripheral blood. These receptors came from a man in his fifties or sixties with acute or convalescent COVID-19.

This rearrangement joins TRBV7-8 to TRBJ2-7; 9 bases line up with TRBD2. From germline, CDR1 is SGHVS and CDR2 FQNEAQ. The V and J ends lost 3 bases and 6 bases, in that order; junction bases with no gene match: 9. The CDR3 runs to 15 residues. The CDR3 DNA is TGTGCCAGCAGCTTCAGTAGCGGGAGCCTACTCGAGCAGTACTTC. Translating it yields CASSFSSGSLLEQYF.

This clone is a singleton in its sample. The V gene is TRBV7-9, the J gene TRBJ1-1; D is ambiguous. From germline, CDR1 is SEHNR and CDR2 FQNEAQ (reference sequence). V lost 6 bases and J 4 bases, leaving 9 bases between the germline ends. The CDR3 sequence is 12 residues long. The CDR3 loop reads CASRDQVTEAFF. The CDR3 nucleotides are TGTGCCAGCAGAGATCAGGTCACTGAAGCTTTCTTT.

This clone was found once. The V gene is TRBV5-1, the J gene TRBJ2-5, with 9 bases identical to TRBD2. This CDR3 comprises 15 residues. V gave up 0 bases and J gave up 5 bases; unmatched junction bases: 5. CDR1 and CDR2 (germline): SGHRS, YFSETQ. The CDR3 sequence: CASSLEGLASETQYF. The CDR3 region has the DNA TGCGCCAGCAGCTTGGAGGGACTAGCTTCGGAGACCCAGTACTTC. The full variable domain, rest sourced from reference TRBV5-1 and TRBJ2-5, is KAGVTQTPRYLIKTRGQQVTLSCSPISGHRSVSWYQQTPGQGLQFLFEYFSETQRNKGNFPGRFSGRQFSNSRSEMNVSTLELGDSALYLCASSLEGLASETQYFGPGTRLLVL.

The chain uses TRBV10-3 and TRBJ2-2, with D perhaps TRBD2 (7 bases). The CDR3 extends over 18 amino acids. Germline CDR1 and CDR2: ENHRY and SYGVKD. The V end was cut by 0 bases, the J end by 3 bases, with 17 bases between. CDR3 sequence (DNA): TGTGCCATCAGTGAGTCGATACCCGCCGGGGGGCACACCGGGGAGCTGTTTTTT. Translated, it gives CAISESIPAGGHTGELFF.

This chain links TRBV7-8 with TRBJ2-7; a weak D match, TRBD1 (5 bases). The germline V and J ends were trimmed by 1 base and 5 bases, with 12 bases remaining between them. The CDR3 extends over 14 amino acids. The germline CDR1 and CDR2 sequences are SGHVS and FQNEAQ. Here the CDR3 reads CASSLGVRVHEQYF. As DNA, the CDR3 is TGTGCCAGCAGCTTAGGAGTCAGGGTCCACGAGCAGTACTTC.

The V and J genes are TRBV29-1 and TRBJ1-5; TRBD1 matches at 8 bases. This CDR3 has 13 residues. Losses at the gene ends were 4 bases for V and 3 bases for J; bases not matched to a gene: 2. Germline V gene lookup returns CDR1 SQVTM and CDR2 ANQGSEA. CDR3 coding DNA: TGCAGCGTTGGGACAGGGCCCAATCAGCCCCAGCATTTT. Its translation is CSVGTGPNQPQHF. The complete variable domain, with remaining parts taken from reference TRBV29-1 and TRBJ1-5, reads SAVISQKPSRDICQRGTSLTIQCQVDSQVTMMFWYRQQPGQSLTLIATANQGSEATYESGFVIDKFPISRPNLTFSTLTVSNMSPEDSSIYLCSVGTGPNQPQHFGDGTRLSIL.

The chain employs TRBV30 and TRBJ1-2, with D perhaps TRBD1 (6 bases). There are 13 residues in the CDR3. From germline, CDR1 is GTSNPN and CDR2 SVGIG (reference sequence). The V end lost 0 bases, the J end lost 2 bases, and 7 bases lay between the germline ends. This CDR3 reads CAWSVTGNYGYTF. The CDR3 DNA sequence: TGTGCCTGGAGTGTAACAGGGAACTATGGCTACACCTTC. Full variable domain (rest looked up from reference TRBV30 and TRBJ1-2): SQTIHQWPATLVQPVGSPLSLECTVEGTSNPNLYWYRQAAGRGLQLLFYSVGIGQISSEVPQNLSASRPQDRQFILSSKKLLLSDSGFYLCAWSVTGNYGYTFGSGTRLTVV.

In this sample, this clone turned up once. The rearrangement uses TRBV11-3 and TRBJ1-2; TRBD1 agrees at 10 bases. The CDR3 loop spans 16 amino acids. The germline V gene encodes CDR1 SGHNT and CDR2 YENEEA. Trimming removed 6 bases from V and 1 base from J; junction bases left unmatched: 8. The CDR3 loop reads CASSPGQGGGNYGYTF. In nucleotides, the CDR3 is TGTGCCAGCAGTCCAGGACAGGGGGGAGGTAACTATGGCTACACCTTC.

J is TRBJ2-7 and V is TRBV4-3, with 9 bases matching TRBD2. The germline V gene encodes CDR1 LGHNA and CDR2 YSLEER. V shed 1 base and J 2 bases; nucleotides not matched to a gene: 6. The CDR3 has 16 amino acids. The CDR3 DNA reads as TGCGCCAGCAGCCAAGGACCGGGACTAGCCCCCTACGAGCAGTACTTC. This encodes CASSQGPGLAPYEQYF.

This chain connects TRBV5-1 to TRBJ2-3; the match to TRBD1 covers 9 bases. Germline CDR1 and CDR2: SGHRS and YFSETQ. J lost 2 bases, V lost 4 bases, and 8 bases had no gene match. The CDR3 consists of 16 residues. The CDR3 loop reads CASSRADRGPTDTQYF. In nucleotides, the CDR3 is TGCGCCAGCAGCAGGGCGGACAGGGGCCCCACAGATACGCAGTATTTT. The variable domain in full, completed from reference TRBV5-1 and TRBJ2-3, reads KAGVTQTPRYLIKTRGQQVTLSCSPISGHRSVSWYQQTPGQGLQFLFEYFSETQRNKGNFPGRFSGRQFSNSRSEMNVSTLELGDSALYLCASSRADRGPTDTQYFGPGTRLTVL.

The rearrangement links TRBV5-1 to TRBJ1-3, with D uncertain. Germline V gene lookup returns CDR1 SGHRS and CDR2 YFSETQ. The CDR3 extends over 15 amino acids. V lost 0 bases, J lost 0 bases, and 7 bases lay in between. The CDR3 nucleotides read TGCGCCAGCAGCTTGGCCGGTAGCTCTGGAAACACCATATATTTT. The encoded protein is CASSLAGSSGNTIYF.

The V gene is TRBV24-1, the J gene TRBJ1-2, with D tentatively TRBD1 (6 bases). Germline V lookup: CDR1 KGHDR, CDR2 SFDVKD. The CDR3 runs to 13 residues. The V and J ends lost 5 bases and 8 bases respectively, with 14 bases between them. In DNA, the CDR3 is TGTGCCACCAGTGCCGAGGACAGAAGCGGCTACACCTTC. Translating it yields CATSAEDRSGYTF.

The chain carries TRBV19 and TRBJ2-2; D is unclear. This CDR3 is 15 amino acids long. Per germline, CDR1 LNHDA and CDR2 SQIVND (reference sequence). V dropped 2 bases and J dropped 4 bases, with 11 bases sitting between them. This CDR3 is CASSILGSSTGELFF. The CDR3 bases are TGTGCCAGTAGTATACTAGGCTCGAGCACCGGGGAGCTGTTTTTT.

This rearrangement joins TRBV10-3 to TRBJ2-7; 9 bases fit TRBD2. CDR3 size: 14 residues. CDR1 and CDR2 from the germline V gene are ENHRY and SYGVKD. J was trimmed by 6 bases and V by 7 bases; bases with no gene match: 10. The CDR3 nucleotides read TGTGCCATCAAGGGTAGCGGGAGTTCGGCCGAGCAGTACTTC. Translation: CAIKGSGSSAEQYF.

This rearrangement joins TRBV3-1 (or the pseudogene TRBV3-2) to TRBJ2-7, with 8 bases aligning to TRBD2. Losses at the gene ends were 1 base for V and 4 bases for J; bases not matched to a gene: 0. CDR1 and CDR2 from the germline V gene are LGHDT and YNNKEL (reference sequence). CDR3 length: 13 amino acids. The CDR3 coding sequence is TGTGCCAGCAGCCAAGGACTAGCGTACGAGCAGTACTTC. This gives the protein CASSQGLAYEQYF.

V usage is TRBV7-6 and J usage is TRBJ1-6; 11 nucleotides align to TRBD1. With V trimmed by 5 bases and J by 10 bases, 4 bases remained unmatched. The CDR3 contains 14 residues. The germline V gene has CDR1 SGHVS and CDR2 FNYEAQ. The CDR3 DNA sequence: TGTGCCAGCAGCCCGCGGACAGGGGGCTCACCCCTCCACTTT. Its translation: CASSPRTGGSPLHF.

V is TRBV5-4 and J is TRBJ2-3; TRBD2 matches at 10 bases. Losses at the gene ends were 4 bases for V and 4 bases for J; bases not matched to a gene: 9. Germline V gives CDR1 SGHNT, CDR2 YYREEE (reference sequence). This CDR3 spans 16 amino acids. CDR3 sequence reads: CASSTASGSIADTQYF. In DNA, the CDR3 is TGTGCCAGCAGCACTGCTAGCGGGAGTATTGCAGATACGCAGTATTTT.

The chain carries TRBV5-4 and TRBJ1-1; the D is unclear. The CDR3 spans 14 residues. With 0 bases removed from V and 2 bases from J, the gap between germline ends came to 8 bases. Germline-derived CDR1 and CDR2 are SGHNT and YYREEE (reference sequence). CDR3 residues: CASSLGLRNTEAFF. The CDR3 DNA follows: TGTGCCAGCAGCTTGGGCCTGAGAAACACTGAAGCTTTCTTT.

V is TRBV5-5 and J is TRBJ1-5, with 7 positions matching TRBD1. V shed 6 bases, J shed 2 bases, and the junction held 8 bases outside the gene matches. The CDR3 totals 15 residues. CDR1 and CDR2 (germline): SGHKS, YYEKEE (reference sequence). For the CDR3, the DNA is TGTGCCAGCACCGAGACAGGGTTGGGCAATCAGCCCCAGCATTTT. It specifies CASTETGLGNQPQHF.